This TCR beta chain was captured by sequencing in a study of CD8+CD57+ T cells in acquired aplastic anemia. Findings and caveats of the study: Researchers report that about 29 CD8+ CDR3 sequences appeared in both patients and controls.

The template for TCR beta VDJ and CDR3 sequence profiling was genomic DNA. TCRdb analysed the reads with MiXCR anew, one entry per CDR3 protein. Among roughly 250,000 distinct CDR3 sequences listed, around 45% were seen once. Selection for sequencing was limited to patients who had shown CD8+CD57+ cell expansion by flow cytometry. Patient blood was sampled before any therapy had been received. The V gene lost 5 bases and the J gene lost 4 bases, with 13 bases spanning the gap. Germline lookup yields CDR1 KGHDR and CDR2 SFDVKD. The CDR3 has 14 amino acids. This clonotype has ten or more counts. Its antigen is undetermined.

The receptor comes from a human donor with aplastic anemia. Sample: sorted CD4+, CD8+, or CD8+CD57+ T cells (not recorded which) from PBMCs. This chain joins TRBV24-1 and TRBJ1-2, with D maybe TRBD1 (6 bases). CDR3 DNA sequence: TGTGCCACCAGTGTTGGTTCGGACAGCTATGGCTACACCTTC. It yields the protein CATSVGSDSYGYTF.